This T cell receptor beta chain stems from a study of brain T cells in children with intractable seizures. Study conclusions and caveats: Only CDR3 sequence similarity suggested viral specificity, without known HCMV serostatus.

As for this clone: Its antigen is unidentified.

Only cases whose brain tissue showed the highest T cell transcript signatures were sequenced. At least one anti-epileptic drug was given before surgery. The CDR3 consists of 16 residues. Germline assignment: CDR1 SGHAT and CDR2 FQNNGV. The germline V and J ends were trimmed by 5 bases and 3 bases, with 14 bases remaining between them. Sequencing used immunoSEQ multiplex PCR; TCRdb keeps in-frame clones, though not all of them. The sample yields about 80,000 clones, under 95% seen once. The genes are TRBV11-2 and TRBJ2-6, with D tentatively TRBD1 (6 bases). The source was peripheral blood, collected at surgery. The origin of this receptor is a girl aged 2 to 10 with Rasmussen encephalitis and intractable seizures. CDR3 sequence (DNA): TGTGCCAGCAGCCTAGGGGTCAGGGGTGGGGCCAACGTCCTGACTTTC. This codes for CASSLGVRGGANVLTF.